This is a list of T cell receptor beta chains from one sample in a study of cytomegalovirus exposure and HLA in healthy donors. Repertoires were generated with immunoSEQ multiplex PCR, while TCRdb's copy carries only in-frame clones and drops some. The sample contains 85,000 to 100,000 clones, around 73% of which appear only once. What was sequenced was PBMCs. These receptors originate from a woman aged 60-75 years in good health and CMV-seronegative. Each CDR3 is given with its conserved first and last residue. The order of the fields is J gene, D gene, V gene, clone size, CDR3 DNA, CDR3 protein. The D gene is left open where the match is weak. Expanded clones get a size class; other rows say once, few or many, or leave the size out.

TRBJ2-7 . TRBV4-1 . TGCGCCAGCAGCCAAGATGCGGCGGGGTACGAGCAGTACTTC CASSQDAAGYEQYF
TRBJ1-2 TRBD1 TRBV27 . TGTGCCAGCAGTTTATCCCTACGGACAGGGGCCAACTATGGCTACACCTTC CASSLSLRTGANYGYTF
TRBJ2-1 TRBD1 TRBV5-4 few TGTGCCAGCAGCTTGGACAGGGGACAATACAATGAGCAGTTCTTC CASSLDRGQYNEQFF
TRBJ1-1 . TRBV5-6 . TGTGCCAGCAGCTTGAACCCGAGGACTGAAGCTTTCTTT CASSLNPRTEAFF
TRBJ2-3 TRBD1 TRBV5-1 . TGCGCCAGCAGCTTTGGGCAGGGGGAGGATACGCAGTATTTT CASSFGQGEDTQYF
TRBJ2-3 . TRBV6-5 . TGTGCCAGCAGGACCGATAGGGGCTACACAGATACGCAGTATTTT CASRTDRGYTDTQYF
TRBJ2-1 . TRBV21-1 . TGTGCCAGCAACGGACTAGCGGTCTCCTACAATGAGCAGTTCTTC CASNGLAVSYNEQFF
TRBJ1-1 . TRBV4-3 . TGCGCCAGCAGCCGATCACTTGGGGCGAACACTGAAGCTTTCTTT CASSRSLGANTEAFF
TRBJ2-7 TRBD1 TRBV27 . TGTGCCAGCCAGACAGGGGGCCCCGCCTACGAGCAGTACTTC CASQTGGPAYEQYF
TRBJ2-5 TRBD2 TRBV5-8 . TGTGCCAGCAGCTTGAGGCTAGCGGGGCCAAAAGAGACCCAGTACTTC CASSLRLAGPKETQYF
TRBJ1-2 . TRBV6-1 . TGTGCCAGCAGTGAAGCGCCAACAGGCTATGGCTACACCTTC CASSEAPTGYGYTF
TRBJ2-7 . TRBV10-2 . TGCGCCAGCAGTGATAACCTGATCGTGGGAGTTCACGAGCAGTACTTC CASSDNLIVGVHEQYF
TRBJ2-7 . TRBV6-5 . TGTGCCAGCAGTTCCCGGCAGGGGGGAGTACGGTACGAGCAGTACTTC CASSSRQGGVRYEQYF
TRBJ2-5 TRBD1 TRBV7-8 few TGTGCCAGCAGCCGGACAGGGGGCGTGGGAGAGACCCAGTACTTC CASSRTGGVGETQYF
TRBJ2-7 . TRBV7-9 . TGTGCCAGCAGCAACGGACAGATTCTGGGGGAGCAGTACTTC CASSNGQILGEQYF
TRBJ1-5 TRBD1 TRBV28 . TGTGCCAGCAGGGGGGACAGGACCAATCAGCCCCAGCATTTT CASRGDRTNQPQHF
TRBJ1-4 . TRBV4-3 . TGCGCCAGCAGCCAACTAGGTGGGGGGGGCGCGAGTGAAAAACTGTTTTTT CASSQLGGGGASEKLFF
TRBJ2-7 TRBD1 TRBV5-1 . TGCGCCAGCAGCACCGGGACAGGGGGCAACTACGAGCAGTACTTC CASSTGTGGNYEQYF
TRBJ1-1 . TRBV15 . TGTGCCACCAGCAGAGTGGGAAGGGGGACTGAAGCTTTCTTT CATSRVGRGTEAFF
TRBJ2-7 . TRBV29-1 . TGCAGCGTTGAAGAGCCAGGGGCGCAGGAGCAGTACTTC CSVEEPGAQEQYF
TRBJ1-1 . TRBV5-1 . TGCGCCAGCCGACAGACGGTAGTAGTTGGCTTGGCGACTGAAGCTTTCTTT CASRQTVVVGLATEAFF
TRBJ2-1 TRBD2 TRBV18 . TGTGCCAGCTCACCAGGTCTAGCGGGATACAATGAGCAGTTCTTC CASSPGLAGYNEQFF
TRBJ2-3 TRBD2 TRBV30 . TGTGCCTGGAGCGGTCCTCCGGGACTAGCGCGGTATTTT CAWSGPPGLARYF
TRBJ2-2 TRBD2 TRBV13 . TGTGCCATACCGGGGGGGCCCGGCGGGGAGCTGTTTTTT CAIPGGPGGELFF
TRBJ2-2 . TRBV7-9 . TGTGCCAGCAGCTTATACGGGGACACCGGGGAGCTGTTTTTT CASSLYGDTGELFF
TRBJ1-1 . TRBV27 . TGTGCCAGCAGTTTTGCAGGGAACACTGAAGCTTTCTTT CASSFAGNTEAFF
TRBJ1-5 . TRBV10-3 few TGTGCCATCAGTGAACAGGAACAGATCCATTATAGCAATCAGCCCCAGCATTTT CAISEQEQIHYSNQPQHF
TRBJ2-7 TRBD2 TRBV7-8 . TGTGCCAGAAGAACCGGGACTAGCGGGACCACCTACGAGCAGTACTTC CARRTGTSGTTYEQYF
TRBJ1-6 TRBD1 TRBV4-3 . TGCGCCAGCAGCTTCGGGACAGGGGAAAATTCACCCCTCCACTTT CASSFGTGENSPLHF